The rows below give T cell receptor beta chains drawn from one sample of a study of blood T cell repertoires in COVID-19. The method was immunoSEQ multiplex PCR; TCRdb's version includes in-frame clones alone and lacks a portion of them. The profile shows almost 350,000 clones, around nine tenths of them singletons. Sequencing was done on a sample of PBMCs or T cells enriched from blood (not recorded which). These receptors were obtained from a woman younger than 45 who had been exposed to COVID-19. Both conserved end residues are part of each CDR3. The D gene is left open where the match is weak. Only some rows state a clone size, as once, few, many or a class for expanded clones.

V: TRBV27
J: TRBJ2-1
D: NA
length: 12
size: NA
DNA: TGTGCCAGCAGTCCCCTTAACAATGAGCAGTTCTTC
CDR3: CASSPLNNEQFF

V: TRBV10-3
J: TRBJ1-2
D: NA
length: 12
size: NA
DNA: TGTGCCATCAGTGAGCAGGGCTATGGCTACACCTTC
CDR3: CAISEQGYGYTF

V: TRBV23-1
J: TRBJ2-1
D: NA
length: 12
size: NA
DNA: TGCGCCAGCGCCGTAGGGAGGAGTGAGCAGTTCTTC
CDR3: CASAVGRSEQFF

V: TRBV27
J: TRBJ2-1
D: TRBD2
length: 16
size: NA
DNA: TGTGCCAGCAGTTTAGGAGCGGGAGTCCGTCCCAATGAGCAGTTCTTC
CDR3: CASSLGAGVRPNEQFF

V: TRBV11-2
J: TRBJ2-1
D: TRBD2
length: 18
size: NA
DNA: TGTGCCAGCAGCCAACGCCCGGGACTAGCTGGGACCTACAATGAGCAGTTCTTC
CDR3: CASSQRPGLAGTYNEQFF

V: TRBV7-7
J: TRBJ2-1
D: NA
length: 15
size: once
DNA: TGTGCTAGCAGCTCCGTGGGGGGAGAGGGCGGTGAGCAGTTCTTC
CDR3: CASSSVGGEGGEQFF

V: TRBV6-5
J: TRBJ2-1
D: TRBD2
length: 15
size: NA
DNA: TGTGCCAGCAGTTACTCCGGGAGGGGGATAAATGAGCAGTTCTTC
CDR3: CASSYSGRGINEQFF

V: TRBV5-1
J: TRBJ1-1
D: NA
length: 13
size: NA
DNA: TGCGCCAGCAGCTCAACAGGGAACACTGAAGCTTTCTTT
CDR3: CASSSTGNTEAFF

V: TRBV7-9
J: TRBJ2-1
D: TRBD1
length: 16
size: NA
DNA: TGTGCCAGCAGCGCCTACAGGGGGCGGACCTACAATGAGCAGTTCTTC
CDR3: CASSAYRGRTYNEQFF

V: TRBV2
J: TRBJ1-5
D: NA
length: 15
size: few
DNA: TGTGCCAGCAAGGGAAAGGACTTTAGCAATCAGCCCCAGCATTTT
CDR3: CASKGKDFSNQPQHF

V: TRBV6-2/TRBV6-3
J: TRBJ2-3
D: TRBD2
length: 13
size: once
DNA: TGTGCCAGCAGTTACCCGGGACTAGCGCCGGAGTATTTT
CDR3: CASSYPGLAPEYF

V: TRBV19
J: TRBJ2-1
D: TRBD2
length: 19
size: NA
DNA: TGTGCCAGTAGTATTAGATTGGGGGGACTAGCGGGTGCCTACAATGAGCAGTTCTTC
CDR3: CASSIRLGGLAGAYNEQFF

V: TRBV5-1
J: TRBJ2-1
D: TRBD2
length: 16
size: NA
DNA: TGCGCCAGCAGCTTGGGGTCTGGACTAGCGGGGGAAGGGCAGTTCTTC
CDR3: CASSLGSGLAGEGQFF

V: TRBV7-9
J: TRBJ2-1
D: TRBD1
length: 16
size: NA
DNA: TGTGCCAGCAGCTTAGACCCAGGGGGAGCCTACAATGAGCAGTTCTTC
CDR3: CASSLDPGGAYNEQFF

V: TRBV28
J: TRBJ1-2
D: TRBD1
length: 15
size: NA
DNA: TGTGCCAGCAGTAGCCGGGACAGAACTAACTATGGCTACACCTTC
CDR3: CASSSRDRTNYGYTF

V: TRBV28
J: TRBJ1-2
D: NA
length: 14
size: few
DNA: TGTGCCAGCAGTTTGTCGACAGGAAGCTATGGCTACACCTTC
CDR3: CASSLSTGSYGYTF

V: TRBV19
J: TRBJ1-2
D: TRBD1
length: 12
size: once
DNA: TGTGCCAGCCAGGGACAGAGCTATGGCTACACCTTC
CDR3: CASQGQSYGYTF

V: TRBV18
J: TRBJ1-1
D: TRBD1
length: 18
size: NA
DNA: TGTGCCAGCTCATTCACCCCTCCACACGACAGGGCCGGCGCTGAAGCTTTCTTT
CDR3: CASSFTPPHDRAGAEAFF

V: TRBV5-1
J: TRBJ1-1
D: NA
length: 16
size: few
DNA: TGCGCCAGCAGCCCTGCCGATGGGGGGGATACAAAAGAAGCTTTCTTT
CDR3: CASSPADGGDTKEAFF

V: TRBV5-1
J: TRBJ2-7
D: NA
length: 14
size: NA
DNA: TGCGCCAGCAGCTTGCCGGACCACGGGGGCGAGCAGTACTTC
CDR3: CASSLPDHGGEQYF

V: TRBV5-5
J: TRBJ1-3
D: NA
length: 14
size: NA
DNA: TGTGCCAGCAGCTTGCCGGGGGTTGGAAACACCATATATTTT
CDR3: CASSLPGVGNTIYF